This T cell receptor (beta chain) emerged from a study of early T cells in non-severe SARS-CoV-2 infection. Study-wide background: Whole-blood bulk RNA, unsorted, was sequenced, and chains were unpaired. Findings and limits, study-wide: Matching with VDJdb favored anti-spike CD8 responses (missing private and CD4 specificities).

In its sample, this clonotype was seen a few times. Antigen specificity is unknown. cDNA molecules, individually, were tagged with unique molecular identifiers. TCRdb ran MiXCR on the 5' RACE reads and lists one entry per CDR3 protein. Found here are some 78,000 distinct CDR3 sequences, 13% of them singletons; the top ten hold 5.5% to 7.5%. This CDR3 spans 16 amino acids. V was clipped by 7 bases and J by 0 bases, with 19 bases between them. The germline gives CDR1 MDHEN, CDR2 SYDVKM. Sequencing was carried out using whole blood. The TCR comes from an adult who was a healthcare worker with PCR-confirmed SARS-CoV-2 infection or an uninfected control (not recorded which). This chain uses TRBV28 with TRBJ2-7; D possibly uses TRBD1 or TRBD2 (5 bases each). As DNA, the CDR3 is TGTGCCAGCAACATCGACAGACTAACTTCCTCCTACGAGCAGTACTTC. Translation gives CASNIDRLTSSYEQYF.